The 27 T cell receptor beta chains below come from one sample, sequenced in a study of shared clonotypes between healthy human individuals. Generated by immunoSEQ multiplex PCR, the TCRdb table keeps only in-frame clones and is missing some. The table has 2,500,000 or so clones, 80% to 95% seen once. Sequenced input: naive CD4+ T cells from PBMCs. Noted subset: CD45RA+ positively selected. These receptors were taken from a man aged 18 to 30 in good health. Some clones in this sample may be carry-over from other donors' samples.

The chain couples TRBV21-1 to TRBJ2-5; the tabulated D call, TRBD1, remains unverified against the DNA. TRBV21-1 is a pseudogene. The CDR3 spans 14 residues. CDR3 coding DNA: TGTGCCAGCAGCAAATATTCAAGGGGAGAGACCCAGTACTTC. Its translation is CASSKYSRGETQYF.

As regards this clone: The sample has other DNA sequences that encode this CDR3 too. The rearrangement links TRBV6-6 to TRBJ1-3; D is uncertain. V lost 0 bases to trimming and J lost 4 bases, with 7 bases between them. CDR3 length: 14 residues. Germline lookup yields CDR1 MNHNY and CDR2 SVGAGI (reference sequence). Written as DNA, the CDR3 is TGTGCCAGCAGTTACTCGGTCCCCGGAAACACCATATATTTT. This gives the protein CASSYSVPGNTIYF.

The chain couples TRBV28 to TRBJ2-7; 10 bases agree with TRBD2. Trimming cost V 5 bases and J 4 bases; bases outside gene matches: 8. Germline V gene sequence: CDR1 MDHEN, CDR2 SYDVKM. The CDR3 is 15 amino acids. CDR3 amino acids: CASSPPLAGDYEQYF. The CDR3 nucleotides read TGTGCCAGCAGTCCGCCTCTAGCGGGAGATTACGAGCAGTACTTC.

This sequence joins TRBV18 and TRBJ2-5; D might be TRBD1 or TRBD2, each matching 5 bases. The V and J ends lost 1 base and 5 bases respectively, with 14 bases between them. Germline V gives CDR1 KGHSH, CDR2 LQKENI. This CDR3 region has 15 residues. CDR3: CASSPRSGTRETQYF. CDR3 nucleotides: TGTGCCAGCTCACCACGGTCCGGGACCCGGGAGACCCAGTACTTC.

The sample holds a few counts of this clone. V usage is TRBV7-9 and J usage is TRBJ1-1, with a possible D match to TRBD1 (5 bases). Germline values: CDR1 SEHNR, CDR2 FQNEAQ (reference sequence). This CDR3 contains 16 residues. Trimming removed 4 bases at V and 5 bases at J, with 20 bases between. The CDR3 is CASSSLPGLGRTEAFF. The CDR3 coding sequence is TGTGCCAGCAGCTCCCTACCAGGGCTTGGGAGAACTGAAGCTTTCTTT.

V gene TRBV19 combines with J gene TRBJ1-3, with D hard to call. The germline V gene has CDR1 LNHDA and CDR2 SQIVND (reference sequence). V lost 5 bases and J 8 bases, leaving 16 bases between the germline ends. The CDR3 extends over 14 amino acids. For the CDR3, the DNA is TGTGCCAGTAGTCCTGTTACCGGACTCTACACCATATATTTT. Protein sequence: CASSPVTGLYTIYF.

The chain is built from TRBV20-1 and TRBJ2-7; D not resolved. Germline V lookup: CDR1 DFQATT, CDR2 SNEGSKA (reference sequence). Trimming shortened V by 3 bases and J by 4 bases, and 7 bases separated the two germline ends. This CDR3 comprises 11 residues. DNA for the CDR3: TGCAGTGCTAGTAGCCAATACGAGCAGTACTTC. It is translated as CSASSQYEQYF.

This rearrangement joins TRBV5-4 to TRBJ2-1; maybe TRBD1 (6 bases). This CDR3 is 14 amino acids long. V shed 2 bases and J shed 9 bases, with 15 bases lying between them. From germline, CDR1 is SGHNT and CDR2 YYREEE (reference sequence). The CDR3 reads CASSLLRTVSEQFF. The CDR3 nucleotides read TGTGCCAGCAGCTTATTAAGGACAGTTTCTGAGCAGTTCTTC.

The genes are TRBV10-3 and TRBJ2-1; D not certain. The CDR3 is 17 residues long. Trimming cost V 0 bases and J 3 bases, with 15 bases left between them. The V gene's germline CDR1 is ENHRY and CDR2 SYGVKD. Written as DNA, the CDR3 is TGTGCCATCAGTGAGTCGAGGACCCTAGATTTCTACAATGAGCAGTTCTTC. Its protein is CAISESRTLDFYNEQFF.

A single count supports this clone. This CDR3 is also generated by other DNA sequences in the sample. The rearrangement joins TRBV7-3 to TRBJ2-7; D unresolved. Germline lookup yields CDR1 SGHTA and CDR2 FQGTGA. V dropped 2 bases and J dropped 1 base, with 9 bases sitting between them. The CDR3 sequence is 14 residues long. This CDR3 reads CASSLGGGSYEQYF. CDR3 in DNA: TGTGCCAGCAGCTTAGGCGGCGGTTCCTACGAGCAGTACTTC.

In its sample, this clone was seen once. V gene TRBV2 combines with J gene TRBJ2-5; TRBD1 might be the D (6 bases). Deletions cut 5 bases from V and 8 bases from J, with 12 bases between. Germline loops: CDR1 SNHLY, CDR2 FYNNEI. The CDR3 consists of 12 residues. CDR3 protein: CASSRQAKTQYF. CDR3 DNA: TGTGCCAGCAGTAGACAGGCCAAAACCCAGTACTTC.

This clone was detected a few times. This sample includes further DNA sequences coding for the same CDR3. The V and J genes are TRBV19 and TRBJ1-5; D gene uncertain. V lost 4 bases and J lost 0, with 7 bases in between. Germline V gene lookup returns CDR1 LNHDA and CDR2 SQIVND (reference sequence). CDR3 length equals 14 residues. Written as DNA, the CDR3 is TGTGCCAGTAGTAGGGCGGATAGCAATCAGCCCCAGCATTTT. It specifies CASSRADSNQPQHF.

A single count supports this clone. The chain employs TRBV28 and TRBJ1-3; D not certain. The germline CDR1 and CDR2 sequences are MDHEN and SYDVKM. V lost 6 bases and J lost 8, with 14 bases in between. The CDR3 totals 13 residues. This CDR3 is CASRLPKRDTIYF. The DNA of the CDR3 is TGTGCCAGCAGACTCCCCAAGCGGGACACCATATATTTT.

The V and J genes are TRBV18 and TRBJ2-7, with D hard to call. CDR3 length equals 13 residues. Trimming left V 2 bases short and J 2 bases short, with 7 bases between. CDR1 KGHSH and CDR2 LQKENI come from the germline V gene. CDR3 sequence reads: CASSPVGPYEQYF. CDR3 DNA sequence: TGTGCCAGCTCACCAGTAGGACCCTACGAGCAGTACTTC.

The chain has TRBV6-1 and TRBJ1-1, with TRBD1 identical over 7 bases. The J segment lost 5 bases and the V segment lost 8 bases, leaving 8 bases of the junction unmatched. In germline, CDR1 is MNHNS, CDR2 SASEGT. This CDR3 contains 13 residues. The CDR3 reads CASPNRGETEAFF. The DNA of the CDR3 is TGTGCCAGCCCAAACAGGGGAGAGACTGAAGCTTTCTTT.

The chain employs TRBV6-5 and TRBJ1-3; TRBD1 agrees at 7 bases. The V segment lost 4 bases and the J segment 0 bases; nucleotides outside the gene matches: 6. Germline-derived CDR1 and CDR2 are MNHEY and SVGAGI. There are 16 residues in the CDR3. CDR3 DNA sequence: TGTGCCAGCAGTTTGACAGGGCTCGACTCTGGAAACACCATATATTTT. Its translation is CASSLTGLDSGNTIYF.

This clone came up once. The chain employs TRBV7-2 and TRBJ1-1; 8 bases line up with TRBD1. The CDR3 is made up of 16 amino acids. Germline V gene sequence: CDR1 SGHTA, CDR2 FQGNSA. The V segment lost 5 bases and the J segment 5 bases; nucleotides outside the gene matches: 13. In nucleotides, the CDR3 is TGTGCCAGCAGCCCCTACTCCCCCGGGACAGGAACTGAAGCTTTCTTT. Amino acids: CASSPYSPGTGTEAFF.

This clone was counted between two and nine times. This rearrangement joins TRBV11-2 to TRBJ1-3; D remains unclear. The germline V gene encodes CDR1 SGHAT and CDR2 FQNNGV. The CDR3 contains 12 residues. Trimming left V 4 bases short and J 6 bases short, with 7 bases between. The CDR3 reads CASSSNTNTIYF. The CDR3, as DNA: TGTGCCAGCAGCTCTAATACAAACACCATATATTTT.

The V gene is TRBV6-5, the J gene TRBJ2-7; D is unresolved. Trimming left V 0 bases short and J 4 bases short, with 10 bases between. CDR1 and CDR2 from the germline V gene are MNHEY and SVGAGI. This CDR3 spans 14 amino acids. The CDR3 region is CASSYSPASYEQYF. CDR3 DNA sequence: TGTGCCAGCAGTTACTCGCCAGCATCGTACGAGCAGTACTTC.

This clone has just one count. The V call is TRBV18, the J call TRBJ2-7; D ambiguous. Germline V lookup: CDR1 KGHSH, CDR2 LQKENI. V lost 0 bases to trimming and J lost 3 bases, with 15 bases between them. The CDR3 is 16 amino acids. CDR3 in amino acids: CASSPPNRSLFYEQYF. The DNA for the CDR3 is TGTGCCAGCTCACCACCGAACCGATCACTATTCTACGAGCAGTACTTC.

The chain joins TRBV5-4 to TRBJ2-7; 7 bases align to TRBD2. The CDR3 is 15 residues long. Germline trimming cut 3 bases from V and 3 bases from J; bases unmatched to any gene: 9. Germline lookup yields CDR1 SGHNT and CDR2 YYREEE (reference sequence). The CDR3 here is CASSSLEREDYEQYF. The CDR3 region has the DNA TGTGCCAGCAGCTCCCTCGAGCGGGAAGACTACGAGCAGTACTTC.

As regards this clone: The same CDR3 is also encoded by other DNA sequences in this sample. The V and J genes are TRBV28 and TRBJ2-6; unclear D gene. V was pared by 3 bases and J by 0 bases, with 3 bases between. This CDR3 spans 14 amino acids. Germline CDR1 is MDHEN and CDR2 is SYDVKM. CDR3 in amino acids: CASSFPSGANVLTF. DNA of the CDR3: TGTGCCAGCAGTTTCCCCTCTGGGGCCAACGTCCTGACTTTC.

Concerning this clone: Other DNA variants within this sample encode the same CDR3. The chain links TRBV7-9 to TRBJ2-1, with 7 nucleotides matching TRBD2. Germline lookup yields CDR1 SEHNR and CDR2 FQNEAQ (reference sequence). This CDR3 contains 15 residues. V gave up 1 base and J gave up 3 bases; unmatched junction bases: 3. CDR3 nucleotide sequence: TGTGCCAGCAGCTTAGGCCTAGCGGTCTACAATGAGCAGTTCTTC. Translating it yields CASSLGLAVYNEQFF.

This clone has a single count. The rearrangement uses TRBV7-6 and TRBJ1-5; possible D gene TRBD1, 6 bases. V lost 2 bases and J 0 bases, leaving 17 bases between the germline ends. The CDR3 has 18 amino acids. Germline V gene data show CDR1 as SGHVS and CDR2 as FNYEAQ. CDR3 bases: TGTGCCAGCAGCTTATACCAATATGCAGGGGATAGCAATCAGCCCCAGCATTTT. As protein: CASSLYQYAGDSNQPQHF.

This clone has only one observation. This sequence joins TRBV30 and TRBJ1-6; TRBD1 might be the D (5 bases). Germline V gives CDR1 GTSNPN, CDR2 SVGIG (reference sequence). This CDR3 has 15 amino acids. Trimming took 2 bases from V and 9 from J, leaving 17 bases between them. CDR3 DNA sequence: TGTGCCTGGAGTCGGGACCCCCGGGGTGCTTCACCCCTCCACTTT. This translates into CAWSRDPRGASPLHF.

The chain's CDR3 is CASSLGQGINQPQHF. CDR3 in DNA: TGCGCCAGCAGCTTGGGGCAGGGGATCAATCAGCCCCAGCATTTT. The chain combines TRBV5-1 with TRBJ1-5; D is perhaps TRBD1 (6 bases). The CDR3 runs 15 residues. CDR1 and CDR2 from the germline V gene are SGHRS and YFSETQ. Deletions cut 0 bases from V and 3 bases from J, with 10 bases between.

This chain connects TRBV28 to TRBJ2-1; D uncertain. The V end was cut by 5 bases, the J end by 3 bases, with 14 bases between. Germline V gene lookup returns CDR1 MDHEN and CDR2 SYDVKM. This CDR3 comprises 15 residues. The CDR3 spells CASSPRTQDYNEQFF. Written as DNA, the CDR3 is TGTGCCAGCAGTCCTCGCACCCAGGACTACAATGAGCAGTTCTTC.